This TCR beta chain was captured by sequencing in a study of T cell changes during pregnancy in multiple sclerosis. This CDR3 contains 14 residues. The V end was cut by 3 bases, the J end by 4 bases, with 9 bases between. CDR1 is MNHEY, CDR2 SMNVEV, per germline (reference sequence). In its sample, this clone was seen once. Profiling relied on immunoSEQ multiplex PCR, and the TCRdb table lists in-frame clones only, not all of them. The sample lists around 60,000 clones; around 90% were seen once. The sample consisted of peripheral blood, taken in the first trimester of pregnancy. V gene TRBV27 combines with J gene TRBJ2-2, with a possible D match to TRBD1 (5 bases). This TCR was recovered from a female donor with multiple sclerosis, enrolled in a pregnancy study. The CDR3 here is CASSFLRGTGELFF. The CDR3 coding sequence is TGTGCCAGCAGTTTTTTAAGGGGCACCGGGGAGCTGTTTTTT.